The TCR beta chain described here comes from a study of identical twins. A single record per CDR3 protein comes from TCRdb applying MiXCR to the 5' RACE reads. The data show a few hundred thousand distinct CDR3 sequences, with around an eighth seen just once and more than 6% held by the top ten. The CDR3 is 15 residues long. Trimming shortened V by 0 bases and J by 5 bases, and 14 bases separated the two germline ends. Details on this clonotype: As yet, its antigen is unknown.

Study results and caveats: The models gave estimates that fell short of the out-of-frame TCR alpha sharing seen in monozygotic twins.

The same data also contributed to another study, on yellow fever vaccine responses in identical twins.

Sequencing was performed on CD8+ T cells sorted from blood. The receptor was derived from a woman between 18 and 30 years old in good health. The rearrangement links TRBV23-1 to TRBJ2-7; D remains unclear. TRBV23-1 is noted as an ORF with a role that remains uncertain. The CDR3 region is CASSQSPPGSHEQYV. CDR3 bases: TGCGCCAGCAGTCAATCCCCCCCGGGTAGCCACGAGCAGTACGTC.